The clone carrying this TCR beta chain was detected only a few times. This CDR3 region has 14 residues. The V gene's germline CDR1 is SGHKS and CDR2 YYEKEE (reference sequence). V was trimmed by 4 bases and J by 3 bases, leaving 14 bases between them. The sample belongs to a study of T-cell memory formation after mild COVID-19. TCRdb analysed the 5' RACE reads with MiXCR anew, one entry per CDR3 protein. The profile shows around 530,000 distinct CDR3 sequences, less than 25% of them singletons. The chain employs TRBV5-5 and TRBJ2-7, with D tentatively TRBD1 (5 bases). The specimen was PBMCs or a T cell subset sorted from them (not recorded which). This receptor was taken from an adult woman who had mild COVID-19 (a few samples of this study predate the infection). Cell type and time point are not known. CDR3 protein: CASSPNRSVYEQYF. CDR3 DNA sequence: TGTGCCAGCAGCCCTAACAGGAGTGTCTACGAGCAGTACTTC.